This T cell receptor beta chain was documented in a study of CD4 T cell repertoires in COVID-19. Study in general: Other coronavirus spike proteins restimulated relabeled CFSE-low cells expanded with IL-2 for 10 days.

Whole-study results and caveats: SARS-CoV and/or HKU1 spike cultures shared between about 6.5 and 27% of SARS-CoV-2 clonotypes. Several top expanded SARS-CoV-2-reactive clonotypes were shared by two or three memory subsets.

Assay used: immunoSEQ multiplex PCR; TCRdb lists only in-frame clones, some missing. The sample includes approximately 22,000 clones, about nine tenths of them seen just once. Note on this clone: What it recognizes is unknown.

CDR1 is MNHEY, CDR2 SVGAGI, per germline. This CDR3 spans 13 amino acids. Trimming took off 5 bases at V and 7 bases at J, with 14 bases between the two ends. The memory T cells were sequenced right after ex vivo isolation, without culture. Sequences were derived from central memory CD4+ T cells from blood, sampled before the COVID-19 pandemic. The clonotype comes from a human donor who had COVID-19. The chain carries TRBV6-5 and TRBJ1-2; D gene uncertain. CDR3 protein: CASSEAVTLGYTF. Here the CDR3 DNA reads TGTGCCAGCAGTGAGGCGGTGACCCTTGGCTACACCTTC.